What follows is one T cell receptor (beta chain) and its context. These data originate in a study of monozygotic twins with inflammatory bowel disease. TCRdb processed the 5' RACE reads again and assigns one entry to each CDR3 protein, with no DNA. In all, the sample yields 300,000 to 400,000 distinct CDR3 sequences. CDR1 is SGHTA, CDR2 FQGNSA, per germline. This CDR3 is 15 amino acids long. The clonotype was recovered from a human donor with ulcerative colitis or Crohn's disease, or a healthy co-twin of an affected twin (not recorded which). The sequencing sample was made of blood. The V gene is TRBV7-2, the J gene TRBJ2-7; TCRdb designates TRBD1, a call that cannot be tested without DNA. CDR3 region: CASSLSVSGGYEQYF.